The 22 T cell receptor beta chains presented below share a single source sample, sequenced in a study of preoperative IRX-2 immunotherapy in early breast cancer. Regarding treatment: preoperative locoregional IRX-2 cytokine immunotherapy. The repertoire was sequenced with immunoSEQ multiplex PCR; TCRdb's copy has only in-frame clones and lacks some. The sample lists some 32,000 clones, under 85% occurring once. Sequenced material: lymph node tissue, taken from a patient treated with IRX-2 immunotherapy. The receptors were gathered from a human donor with breast cancer.

The V gene is TRBV19, the J gene TRBJ2-3, with 8 bases lining up with TRBD1. This CDR3 is 14 amino acids long. The V and J ends lost 5 bases and 2 bases, in that order; junction bases with no gene match: 3. The germline gives CDR1 LNHDA, CDR2 SQIVND (reference sequence). The CDR3 DNA is TGTGCCAGTAGTGACAGGGGTGTCACAGATACGCAGTATTTT. It yields the protein CASSDRGVTDTQYF.

The chain uses TRBV28 and TRBJ1-1, with D uncertain. This CDR3 region has 13 residues. Germline CDR1 MDHEN, CDR2 SYDVKM. Trimming stripped 4 bases from V and 7 bases from J, with 13 bases between. CDR3 nucleotides: TGTGCCAGCAGTTCCGCTGGTGGACTTGAAGCTTTCTTT. Translating it yields CASSSAGGLEAFF.

This clone was seen only a few times. The chain combines TRBV19 with TRBJ2-1; TRBD2 is a possible D gene (6 bases). CDR1 is LNHDA, CDR2 SQIVND, per germline (reference sequence). The CDR3 spans 15 residues. Between the trimmed V and J ends, which lost 3 bases and 0 bases, there was a span of 9 bases. DNA for the CDR3: TGTGCCAGTAGTATGGGGGGATCCTCCTACAATGAGCAGTTCTTC. Amino acids: CASSMGGSSYNEQFF.

The V and J genes are TRBV5-1 and TRBJ2-1; TRBD2 matches at 11 bases. From germline, CDR1 is SGHRS and CDR2 YFSETQ. V trimming: 4 bases; J trimming: 8 bases; junction bases outside the gene matches: 8. The CDR3 loop spans 15 amino acids. DNA for the CDR3: TGCGCCAGCAGCCCCCTAGCGGGGGGCTCCTATGAGCAGTTCTTC. This encodes CASSPLAGGSYEQFF.

This chain uses TRBV28 with TRBJ2-3; D possibly corresponds to TRBD2 (5 bases). Germline assignment: CDR1 MDHEN and CDR2 SYDVKM. The CDR3 runs to 12 residues. The V and J ends lost 8 bases and 2 bases respectively, with 8 bases between them. The CDR3 reads CASSGITDTQYF. The CDR3 region has the DNA TGTGCCAGCTCGGGAATCACAGATACGCAGTATTTT.

This sequence joins TRBV6-7 and TRBJ2-1; weak D call: TRBD2 (5 bases). TRBV6-7 is reported as an ORF; its role is uncertain. The CDR3 runs 12 residues. Between the trimmed V and J ends, which lost 5 bases and 8 bases, there was a span of 10 bases. As DNA, the CDR3 is TGTGCCAGCAGTACCACTAGTCATGAGCAGTTCTTC. As protein: CASSTTSHEQFF.

The chain joins TRBV6-7 to TRBJ2-7; D unclear. TRBV6-7 is filed as an ORF, its function uncertain. The CDR3 length is 11 residues. V was clipped by 5 bases and J by 3 bases, with 5 bases between them. In DNA, the CDR3 is TGTGCCAGCAGTGACTTCTACGAGCAGTACTTC. This gives the protein CASSDFYEQYF.

The gene calls are TRBV28 and TRBJ1-5, with D uncertain. V was cut by 2 bases and J by 0 bases, with 8 bases left in between. The germline gives CDR1 MDHEN, CDR2 SYDVKM. The CDR3 runs 15 residues. CDR3 DNA: TGTGCCAGCAGTTTAGCTGATTATAGCAATCAGCCCCAGCATTTT. Its protein is CASSLADYSNQPQHF.

In this sample, this clone is medium-sized. The chain employs TRBV6-8 and TRBJ2-1; 11 nucleotides line up with TRBD1. Germline V lookup: CDR1 MNHGY, CDR2 SAAAGT. The CDR3 covers 15 residues. The J segment lost 6 bases and the V segment lost 5 bases, leaving 6 bases of the junction unmatched. CDR3 region: CASSPWTGGPNEQFF. As DNA, the CDR3 is TGTGCCAGCAGTCCATGGACAGGGGGCCCCAATGAGCAGTTCTTC.

The V gene is TRBV28, the J gene TRBJ2-7, with D possibly being TRBD2 (6 bases). The V and J ends lost 4 bases and 3 bases respectively, with 16 bases between them. Germline V gene sequence: CDR1 MDHEN, CDR2 SYDVKM. This CDR3 spans 15 amino acids. Here the CDR3 DNA reads TGTGCCAGCAGTTCACCGGGACTGCCAGGCTACGAGCAGTACTTC. Protein: CASSSPGLPGYEQYF.

The rearrangement joins TRBV28 to TRBJ1-2, with 9 bases that match TRBD1. Germline V lookup: CDR1 MDHEN, CDR2 SYDVKM. The ends lost 6 bases at V and 6 bases at J; junction bases unmatched: 5. This CDR3 spans 13 amino acids. CDR3 DNA: TGTGCCAGCAGCCATGACAGGGGGAATGGCTACACCTTC. This codes for CASSHDRGNGYTF.

The chain carries TRBV14 and TRBJ2-7; TRBD2 matches at 8 bases. Germline lookup yields CDR1 SGHDN and CDR2 FVKESK. This CDR3 has 14 residues. With V trimmed by 6 bases and J by 0 bases, 4 bases remained unmatched. CDR3 sequence: CASRSSGTSYEQYF. As DNA, the CDR3 is TGTGCCAGCAGGAGTAGCGGGACCTCCTACGAGCAGTACTTC.

This rearrangement joins TRBV28 to TRBJ2-3, with 7 positions matching TRBD1. This CDR3 comprises 18 residues. The V gene's germline CDR1 is MDHEN and CDR2 SYDVKM. Trimming cost V 4 bases and J 2 bases; bases outside gene matches: 15. CDR3: CASSSTGPQVTYTDTQYF. CDR3 coding DNA: TGTGCCAGCAGTTCGACAGGGCCCCAGGTAACCTACACAGATACGCAGTATTTT.

The rearrangement links TRBV11-3 to TRBJ2-1; D unclear. The CDR3 contains 15 residues. Trimming took off 2 bases at V and 2 bases at J, with 10 bases between the two ends. Germline values: CDR1 SGHNT, CDR2 YENEEA. The CDR3 nucleotides are TGTGCCAGCAGCTTAAGCCCTAGAGCCTACAATGAGCAGTTCTTC. It translates to CASSLSPRAYNEQFF.

This sequence joins TRBV28 and TRBJ2-2, with TRBD1 as a possible D gene (7 bases). The V end was cut by 2 bases, the J end by 8 bases, with 24 bases between. CDR1 and CDR2 (germline): MDHEN, SYDVKM. CDR3 length equals 18 residues. CDR3 DNA sequence: TGTGCCAGCAGTTTAAGGCGCTTGGCAGGCAGGGGGGAAGGGGAGCTGTTTTTT. Protein sequence: CASSLRRLAGRGEGELFF.

V gene TRBV28 combines with J gene TRBJ2-7, with D unresolved. The CDR3 is 14 amino acids. CDR1 and CDR2 (germline): MDHEN, SYDVKM. Trimming took off 5 bases at V and 9 bases at J, with 20 bases between the two ends. The CDR3 sequence is CASSTAGPYTAQYF. The CDR3 region has the DNA TGTGCCAGCAGTACAGCAGGACCCTATACCGCGCAGTACTTC.

V and J are TRBV28 and TRBJ1-2; D not resolved. V dropped 2 bases and J dropped 2 bases, with 6 bases sitting between them. The V gene's germline CDR1 is MDHEN and CDR2 SYDVKM. This CDR3 has 13 amino acids. DNA for the CDR3: TGTGCCAGCAGTTTAGTGGGGAACTATGGCTACACCTTC. It is translated as CASSLVGNYGYTF.

This clone was seen a handful of times. The rearrangement uses TRBV18 and TRBJ1-6; D perhaps matches TRBD1 (5 bases). CDR1 is KGHSH and CDR2 is LQKENI in the germline V gene. There are 16 residues in the CDR3. The V gene lost 1 base and the J gene lost 7 bases, with 14 bases spanning the gap. CDR3 amino acids: CASSPRAGLENSPLHF. DNA for the CDR3: TGTGCCAGCTCACCACGGGCAGGGCTCGAAAATTCACCCCTCCACTTT.

The V call is TRBV25-1, the J call TRBJ2-7; TRBD2 agrees at 8 bases. With 5 bases clipped from V and 2 bases from J, the junction kept 17 bases outside the gene matches. CDR1 is MGHDK and CDR2 is SYGVNS in the germline V gene. The CDR3 spans 18 residues. CDR3 nucleotides: TGTGCCAGCAGTTTTCTCCCGGGAGGGCACCCTTCCCCCTACGAGCAGTACTTC. It is translated as CASSFLPGGHPSPYEQYF.

The rearrangement uses TRBV27 and TRBJ2-1; perhaps TRBD2 as D (6 bases). Germline V gene data show CDR1 as MNHEY and CDR2 as SMNVEV (reference sequence). The CDR3 length is 16 residues. The germline V and J ends were trimmed by 2 bases and 9 bases, with 20 bases remaining between them. The chain's CDR3 is CASSLPRGLRPLEQFF. CDR3 nucleotides: TGTGCCAGCAGTTTACCCCGGGGACTCCGGCCTCTTGAGCAGTTCTTC.

This chain connects TRBV6-8 to TRBJ1-1, with TRBD1 as a possible D gene (5 bases). This CDR3 has 14 amino acids. CDR1 and CDR2 (germline): MNHGY, SAAAGT. Trimming left V 2 bases short and J 3 bases short, with 10 bases between. The CDR3 bases are TGTGCCAGCAGTTACAGGGGAGCGGACACTGAAGCTTTCTTT. Its translation is CASSYRGADTEAFF.

This chain joins TRBV11-3 and TRBJ2-1; D gene uncertain. V was clipped by 2 bases and J by 0 bases, with 5 bases between them. Germline V gene sequence: CDR1 SGHNT, CDR2 YENEEA. The CDR3 is 14 residues long. CDR3 protein: CASSLTDSYNEQFF. The DNA for the CDR3 is TGTGCCAGCAGCTTAACTGACTCCTACAATGAGCAGTTCTTC.